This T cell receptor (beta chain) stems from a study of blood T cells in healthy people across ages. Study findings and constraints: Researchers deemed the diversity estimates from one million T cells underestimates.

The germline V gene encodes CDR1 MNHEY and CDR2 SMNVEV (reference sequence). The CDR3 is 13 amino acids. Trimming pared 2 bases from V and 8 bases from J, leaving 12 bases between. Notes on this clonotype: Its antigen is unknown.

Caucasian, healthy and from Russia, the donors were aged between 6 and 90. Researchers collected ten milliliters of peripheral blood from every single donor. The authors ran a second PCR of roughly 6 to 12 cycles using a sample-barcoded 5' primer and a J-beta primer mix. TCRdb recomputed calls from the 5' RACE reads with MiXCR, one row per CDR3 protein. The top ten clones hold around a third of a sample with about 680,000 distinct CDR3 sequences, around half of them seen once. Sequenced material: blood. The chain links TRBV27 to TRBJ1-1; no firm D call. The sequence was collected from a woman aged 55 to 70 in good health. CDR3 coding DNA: TGTGCCAGCAGTTTACAAAGCAGAGCAGAAGCTTTCTTT. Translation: CASSLQSRAEAFF.